The 3 T cell receptor beta chains listed next were all sequenced from one sample in a study of cytomegalovirus exposure and HLA in healthy donors. PCR employed 60 Vbeta and 13 Jbeta primers. Here immunoSEQ multiplex PCR was the method, and the copy in TCRdb shows in-frame clones only, minus some. The data contain some 110,000 clones, roughly 66% of them singletons. Sequencing input: PBMCs. These receptors originate from a man aged 18 to 29 in good health and CMV-seronegative.

This clone occurred a few times. A junction boundary mismatches the germline segment, possibly from a read error. The chain employs TRBV19 and TRBJ2-7; TRBD1 matches at 8 bases. Germline CDR1 LNHDA, CDR2 SQIVND (reference sequence). The CDR3 has 13 residues. The CDR3 DNA is TGTGCCAGTAGTATAGAAAGTGGGACAGGCGTAAACTTC. Protein: CASSIESGTGVNF.

This chain uses TRBV5-6 with TRBJ1-2, with D perhaps TRBD1 (5 bases). The CDR3 has 14 amino acids. From germline, CDR1 is SGHDT and CDR2 YYEEEE. V lost 4 bases to trimming and J lost 1 base, with 11 bases between them. The CDR3 DNA is TGTGCCAGCAGCCCAACGACAGTTAACTATGGCTACACCTTC. Translated, it gives CASSPTTVNYGYTF.

The rearrangement links TRBV23-1 to TRBJ1-1, with a tentative D call TRBD1 (6 bases). TRBV23-1 is identified as an open reading frame with a role that is uncertain. V dropped 2 bases and J dropped 5 bases, with 21 bases sitting between them. This CDR3 region has 17 residues. In DNA, the CDR3 is TGCGCCAGCAGTCAACCGATACAGGGTATGTTAAGAACTGAAGCTTTCTTT. This gives the protein CASSQPIQGMLRTEAFF.